Sequencing of this T cell receptor beta chain was carried out in a study of blood T cell repertoires in COVID-19 (dated by TCRdb to 2019 to 2021). Concerning the study at large: Samples from collaborators originated in the United States, Italy and Spain and spanned both the acute and convalescent phases of COVID-19. The material from the prospective study consisted of cDNA or gDNA derived from T cells, B-cell-depleted T cells, or PBMCs. Subjects who had been exposed to COVID-19, were actively infected with it, or had recovered from it provided the deeply sampled blood TCRbeta repertoires that made up the dataset. The repertoires were released in a freely available public database meant as a resource for research on the immune response to SARS-CoV-2. Samples were obtained from the ongoing ImmuneRACE study (first 160 participants) and from about 1,300 subjects provided by 6 global collaborators. The sample metadata nearly always contained a de-identified subject ID, COVID-19 status, age in years and sex. Where available, HLA class I and class II types were obtained from metadata supplied by the sample provider rather than from assay-based typing.

About this clone itself: Its antigen remains unidentified. Base qualities are not provided; no much larger clone lies one nucleotide away.

The collaborating institutions used their own protocols to collect whole blood in K2EDTA tubes. For TCRbeta analysis, collaborators shipped samples as frozen whole blood, isolated PBMCs, or DNA extracted from either of those sample types. Ends trimmed: V by 3 bases, J by 4 bases; bases unmatched to a gene: 4. From the cysteine up to the phenylalanine, the CDR3 has a length of 15 residues. Of all the DNA, just the CDR3 is kept, 45 bases in frame from base 1. Looking up the germline V gene yields CDR1 SGHDT and CDR2 YYEEEE. TCRbeta CDR3 regions were amplified from genomic DNA by means of the immunoSEQ Assay, a bias-controlled multiplex PCR. Per the source publication's procedure: Within the assay, amplification of reference gene primers was used to estimate how many nucleated cells each sample contained. To quantify the absolute abundance of each unique TCRbeta CDR3 rearrangement, sequence reads were collapsed and filtered. Productive Simpson clonality was computed per sample as the square root of Simpson's diversity index over productive rearrangements. TCRdb holds this immuneACCESS table with in-frame rearrangements only. Some clones are missing; in checked studies, unresolved V genes explain under half, and the rest has no known cause. D and trimming come from the DNA, and the V and J calls and clone size come from that table. In this sample the table shows about 190,000 clones, roughly 89% of which occur a single time. 0.62% of the sample is held by the ten biggest clonotypes.

General study outcomes and caveats: The amount of clinical and demographic metadata varied by source and participant and was provided uncurated.

Recombination connected TRBV5-6 to TRBJ1-5, and 10 junctional nucleotides match TRBD1. The clonotype originates from a man in his fifties with acute or convalescent COVID-19. Sequencing was performed on peripheral blood. The CDR3: CASSWGQGLNQPQHF. In nucleotide form, the sequence is TGTGCCAGCAGCTGGGGACAGGGGCTTAATCAGCCCCAGCATTTT. Joined to the reference TRBV5-6 and TRBJ1-5 proteins, this CDR3 gives the full variable domain: DAGVTQSPTHLIKTRGQQVTLRCSPKSGHDTVSWYQQALGQGPQFIFQYYEEEERQRGNFPDRFSGHQFPNYSSELNVNALLLGDSALYLCASSWGQGLNQPQHFGDGTRLSIL.